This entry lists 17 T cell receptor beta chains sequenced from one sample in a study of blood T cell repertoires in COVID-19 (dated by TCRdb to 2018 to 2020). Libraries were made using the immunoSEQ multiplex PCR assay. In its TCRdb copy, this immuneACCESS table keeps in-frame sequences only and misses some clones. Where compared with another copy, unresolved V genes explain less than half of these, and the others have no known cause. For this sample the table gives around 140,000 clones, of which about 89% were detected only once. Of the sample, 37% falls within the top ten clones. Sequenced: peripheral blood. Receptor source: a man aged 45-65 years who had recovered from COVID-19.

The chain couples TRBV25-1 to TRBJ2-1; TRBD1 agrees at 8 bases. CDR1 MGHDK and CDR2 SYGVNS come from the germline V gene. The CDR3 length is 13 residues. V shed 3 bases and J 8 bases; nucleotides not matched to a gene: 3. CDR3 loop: CASSDAGGYEQFF. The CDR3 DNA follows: TGTGCCAGCAGTGATGCAGGGGGCTATGAGCAGTTCTTC.

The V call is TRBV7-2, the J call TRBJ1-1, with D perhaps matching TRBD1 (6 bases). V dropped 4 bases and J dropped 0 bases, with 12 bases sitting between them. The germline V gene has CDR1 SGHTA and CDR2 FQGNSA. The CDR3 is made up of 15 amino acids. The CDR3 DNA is TGTGCCAGCAGCTGGGGGGGGCAGGTGAACACTGAAGCTTTCTTT. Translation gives CASSWGGQVNTEAFF.

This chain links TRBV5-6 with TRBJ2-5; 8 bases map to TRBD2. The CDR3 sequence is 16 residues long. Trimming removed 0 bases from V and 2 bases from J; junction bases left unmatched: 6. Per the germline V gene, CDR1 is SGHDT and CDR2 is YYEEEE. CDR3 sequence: CASSLGQRGMQETQYF. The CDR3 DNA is TGTGCCAGCAGCTTGGGTCAGCGGGGGATGCAAGAGACCCAGTACTTC.

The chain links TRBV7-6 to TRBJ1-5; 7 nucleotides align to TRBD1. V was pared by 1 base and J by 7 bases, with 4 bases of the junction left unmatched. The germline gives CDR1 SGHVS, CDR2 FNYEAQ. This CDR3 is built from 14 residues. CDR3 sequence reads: CASSLDTGDQPQHF. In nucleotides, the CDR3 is TGTGCCAGCAGCTTAGATACAGGGGACCAGCCCCAGCATTTT.

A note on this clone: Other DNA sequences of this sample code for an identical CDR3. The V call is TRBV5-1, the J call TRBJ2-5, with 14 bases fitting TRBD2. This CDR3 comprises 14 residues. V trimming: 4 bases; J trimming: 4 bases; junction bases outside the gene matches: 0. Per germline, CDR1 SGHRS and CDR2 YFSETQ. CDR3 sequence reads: CASSGTSGGETQYF. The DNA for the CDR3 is TGCGCCAGCAGCGGGACTAGCGGGGGAGAGACCCAGTACTTC. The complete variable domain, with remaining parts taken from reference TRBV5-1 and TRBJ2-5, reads KAGVTQTPRYLIKTRGQQVTLSCSPISGHRSVSWYQQTPGQGLQFLFEYFSETQRNKGNFPGRFSGRQFSNSRSEMNVSTLELGDSALYLCASSGTSGGETQYFGPGTRLLVL.

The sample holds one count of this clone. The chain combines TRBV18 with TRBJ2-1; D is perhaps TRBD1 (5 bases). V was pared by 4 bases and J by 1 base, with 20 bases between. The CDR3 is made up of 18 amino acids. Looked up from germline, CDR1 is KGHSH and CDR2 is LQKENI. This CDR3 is CASSQTQGGVGSYNEQFF. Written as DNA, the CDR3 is TGTGCCAGCTCACAAACCCAGGGCGGAGTAGGGTCCTACAATGAGCAGTTCTTC.

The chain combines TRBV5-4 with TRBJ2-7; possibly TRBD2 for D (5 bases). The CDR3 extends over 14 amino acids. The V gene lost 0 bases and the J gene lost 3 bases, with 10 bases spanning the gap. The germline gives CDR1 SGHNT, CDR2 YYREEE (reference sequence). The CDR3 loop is CASSLGLEGYEQYF. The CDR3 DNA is TGTGCCAGCAGCTTGGGTCTAGAGGGCTACGAGCAGTACTTC. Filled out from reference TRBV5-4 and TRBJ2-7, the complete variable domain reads ETGVTQSPTHLIKTRGQQVTLRCSSQSGHNTVSWYQQALGQGPQFIFQYYREEENGRGNFPPRFSGLQFPNYSSELNVNALELDDSALYLCASSLGLEGYEQYFGPGTRLTVT.

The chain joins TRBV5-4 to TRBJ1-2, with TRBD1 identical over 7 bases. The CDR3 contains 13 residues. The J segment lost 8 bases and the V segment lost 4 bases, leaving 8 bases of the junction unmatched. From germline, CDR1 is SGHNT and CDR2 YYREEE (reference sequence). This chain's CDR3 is CASSSAGQMGYTF. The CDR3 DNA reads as TGTGCCAGCAGCAGCGCGGGACAGATGGGCTACACCTTC.

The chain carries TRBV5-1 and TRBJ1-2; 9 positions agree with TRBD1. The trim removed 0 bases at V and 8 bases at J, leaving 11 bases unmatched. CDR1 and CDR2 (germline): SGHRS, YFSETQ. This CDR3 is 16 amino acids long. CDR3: CASSLDGLQGAQGYTF. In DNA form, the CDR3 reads TGCGCCAGCAGCTTGGATGGGTTACAGGGGGCTCAAGGCTACACCTTC.

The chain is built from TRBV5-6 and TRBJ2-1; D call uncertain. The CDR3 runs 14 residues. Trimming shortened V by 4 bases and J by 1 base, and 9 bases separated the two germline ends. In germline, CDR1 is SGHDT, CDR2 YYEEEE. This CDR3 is CASSRGVSYNEQFF. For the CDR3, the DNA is TGTGCCAGCAGCCGAGGAGTGTCCTACAATGAGCAGTTCTTC.

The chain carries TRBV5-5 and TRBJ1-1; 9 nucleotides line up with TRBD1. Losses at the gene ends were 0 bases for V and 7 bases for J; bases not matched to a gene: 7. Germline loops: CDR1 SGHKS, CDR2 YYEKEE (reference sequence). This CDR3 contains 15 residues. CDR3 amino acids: CASSLVTGGRGEAFF. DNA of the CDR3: TGTGCCAGCAGCTTGGTAACAGGGGGCAGGGGTGAAGCTTTCTTT.

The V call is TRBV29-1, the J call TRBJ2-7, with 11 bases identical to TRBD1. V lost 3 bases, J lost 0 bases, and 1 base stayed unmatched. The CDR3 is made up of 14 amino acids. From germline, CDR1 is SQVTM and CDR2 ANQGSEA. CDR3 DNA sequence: TGCAGCGTTGACGGGACAGGGGGCTCCTACGAGCAGTACTTC. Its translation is CSVDGTGGSYEQYF.

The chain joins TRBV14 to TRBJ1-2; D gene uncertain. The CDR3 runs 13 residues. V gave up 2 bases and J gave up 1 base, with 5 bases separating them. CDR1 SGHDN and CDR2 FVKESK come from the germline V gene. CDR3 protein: CASSQSINYGYTF. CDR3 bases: TGTGCCAGCAGCCAAAGCATTAACTATGGCTACACCTTC.

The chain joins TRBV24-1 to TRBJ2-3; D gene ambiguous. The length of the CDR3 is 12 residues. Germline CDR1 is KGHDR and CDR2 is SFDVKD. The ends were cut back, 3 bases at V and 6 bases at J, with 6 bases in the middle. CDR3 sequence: CATSDPGDTQYF. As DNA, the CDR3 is TGTGCCACCAGTGATCCCGGGGATACGCAGTATTTT.

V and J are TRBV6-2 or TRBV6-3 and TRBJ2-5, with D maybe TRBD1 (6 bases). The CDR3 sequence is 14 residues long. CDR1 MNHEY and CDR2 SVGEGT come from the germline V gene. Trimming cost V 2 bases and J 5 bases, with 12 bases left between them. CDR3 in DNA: TGTGCCAGCAGTTACACAACAGGGCTGGAGACCCAGTACTTC. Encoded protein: CASSYTTGLETQYF.

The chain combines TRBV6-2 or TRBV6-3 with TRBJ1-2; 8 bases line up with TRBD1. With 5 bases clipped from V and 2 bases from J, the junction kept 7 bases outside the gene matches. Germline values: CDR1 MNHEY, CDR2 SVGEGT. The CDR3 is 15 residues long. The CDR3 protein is CASSRRQGSNYGYTF. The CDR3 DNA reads TGTGCCAGCAGTCGACGACAGGGGTCCAACTATGGCTACACCTTC.

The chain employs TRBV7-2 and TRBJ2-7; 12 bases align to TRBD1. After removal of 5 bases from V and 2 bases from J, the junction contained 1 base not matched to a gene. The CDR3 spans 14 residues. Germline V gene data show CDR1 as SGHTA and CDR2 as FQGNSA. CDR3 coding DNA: TGTGCCAGCAGCCGGGACAGGGGGCCCTACGAGCAGTACTTC. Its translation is CASSRDRGPYEQYF.